The 13 T cell receptor beta chains presented below share a single source sample, sequenced in a study of cytomegalovirus exposure and HLA in healthy donors (dated by TCRdb to about 2017). Library construction relied on the immunoSEQ multiplex PCR assay. For the multiplex PCR, a mixture combining 60 forward primers for TCR Vbeta segments and 13 reverse primers for TCR Jbeta segments was used. The source is immuneACCESS, and TCRdb retained only in-frame sequences with V and J called. Part of the clones is not carried over; for the studies checked, unresolved V genes explain less than half of this, and the remainder is unexplained. The sample includes around 150,000 clones, with 68% observed a single time. The top ten clonotypes cover about 2.9% of the sample. Sequenced material: PBMCs. Every receptor here comes from a woman aged 40 to 55 in good health and CMV-seropositive.

The chain is built from TRBV6-5 and TRBJ2-2; no definite D call. The germline V and J ends were trimmed by 6 bases and 4 bases, with 6 bases remaining between them. Germline CDR1 and CDR2: MNHEY and SVGAGI. The CDR3 totals 12 residues. Here the CDR3 reads CASRVATGELFF. The CDR3, as DNA: TGTGCCAGCAGGGTAGCCACCGGGGAGCTGTTTTTT.

This chain connects TRBV18 to TRBJ2-5, with 9 bases lining up with TRBD1. The V gene's germline CDR1 is KGHSH and CDR2 LQKENI. CDR3 length equals 13 residues. The junction had 4 bases not matched to a gene; V was cut back by 6 bases and J by 5 bases. CDR3 sequence (DNA): TGTGCCAGCTCCCCGACAGGGGGTGAGACCCAGTACTTC. Amino acid sequence: CASSPTGGETQYF.

This clone was counted between two and nine times. Other DNA sequences in the sample encode the same CDR3. The chain couples TRBV7-2 to TRBJ2-3; D unresolved. This CDR3 has 14 residues. Looked up from germline, CDR1 is SGHTA and CDR2 is FQGNSA. V gave up 1 base and J gave up 0 bases, with 5 bases separating them. The CDR3 sequence is CASSLDRSTDTQYF. CDR3 DNA: TGTGCCAGCAGCTTAGACAGAAGCACAGATACGCAGTATTTT.

This clone was picked up a small number of times. The V and J genes are TRBV7-2 and TRBJ2-7; 7 bases line up with TRBD1. This CDR3 comprises 15 residues. The V gene's germline CDR1 is SGHTA and CDR2 FQGNSA. Trimming removed 3 bases from V and 4 bases from J; junction bases left unmatched: 9. This chain's CDR3 is CASSLQGQALYEQYF. In DNA, the CDR3 is TGTGCCAGCAGCTTGCAAGGACAGGCCTTGTACGAGCAGTACTTC. Based on the CDR3 plus reference TRBV7-2 and TRBJ2-7, the full variable domain is GAGVSQSPSNKVTEKGKDVELRCDPISGHTALYWYRQSLGQGLEFLIYFQGNSAPDKSGLPSDRFSAERTGGSVSTLTIQRTQQEDSAVYLCASSLQGQALYEQYFGPGTRLTVT.

This chain connects TRBV5-4 to TRBJ2-7; 8 bases line up with TRBD2. CDR3 size: 14 residues. With V trimmed by 3 bases and J by 6 bases, 8 bases remained unmatched. Germline V lookup: CDR1 SGHNT, CDR2 YYREEE (reference sequence). Written as DNA, the CDR3 is TGTGCCAGCAGCTACCCGGGACTAGAAGGCGAGCAGTACTTC. Protein product: CASSYPGLEGEQYF.

This clone was counted once. The chain recombines TRBV2 with TRBJ1-5; no clear D gene. This CDR3 is 15 amino acids long. Between the trimmed V and J ends, which lost 4 bases and 0 bases, there was a span of 10 bases. CDR1 and CDR2 (germline): SNHLY, FYNNEI. As DNA, the CDR3 is TGTGCCAGCAGTGTTGAACAGATTAGCAATCAGCCCCAGCATTTT. Its translation: CASSVEQISNQPQHF.

The chain has TRBV7-3 and TRBJ2-3; the match to TRBD2 covers 9 bases. J lost 1 base, V lost 3 bases, and 2 bases had no gene match. Per the germline V gene, CDR1 is SGHTA and CDR2 is FQGTGA. The CDR3 spans 15 residues. CDR3 loop: CASSLQRGGTDTQYF. DNA for the CDR3: TGTGCCAGCAGCTTGCAGCGGGGGGGCACAGATACGCAGTATTTT.

This clone was seen only once. The rearrangement joins TRBV25-1 to TRBJ1-5; D is undetermined. In germline, CDR1 is MGHDK, CDR2 SYGVNS. This CDR3 contains 15 residues. Trimming stripped 1 base from V and 0 bases from J, with 7 bases between. DNA for the CDR3: TGTGCCAGCAGTGAATCGCTATATAGCAATCAGCCCCAGCATTTT. Its protein product is CASSESLYSNQPQHF.

The CDR3 DNA is TGTGCCAGCAGCGCCGGGACAGGGGCCTACGAGCAGTACTTC. The encoded protein is CASSAGTGAYEQYF. This chain connects TRBV6-5 to TRBJ2-7; 10 bases agree with TRBD1. CDR1 MNHEY and CDR2 SVGAGI come from the germline V gene. Trimming took 6 bases from V and 2 from J; bases not matched to a gene: 4. The CDR3 sequence is 14 residues long.

The CDR3 DNA is TGTGCCAGCAGTGACGACAGGGAACGGAGCGAGCAGTTCTTC. Protein sequence: CASSDDRERSEQFF. The chain uses TRBV2 and TRBJ2-1; 7 bases fit TRBD1. The CDR3 is made up of 14 amino acids. The V gene's germline CDR1 is SNHLY and CDR2 FYNNEI. Losses at the gene ends were 3 bases for V and 10 bases for J; bases not matched to a gene: 9.

The chain links TRBV4-1 to TRBJ2-3; unclear D gene. Germline V gene sequence: CDR1 MGHRA, CDR2 YSYEKL. This CDR3 region has 16 residues. V gave up 4 bases and J gave up 5 bases, with 19 bases separating them. Here the CDR3 DNA reads TGCGCCAGCAGCCGGTCTCGAGCGCCGACCGGAGATACGCAGTATTTT. Translation: CASSRSRAPTGDTQYF.

This clone was found once. The rearrangement uses TRBV28 and TRBJ1-4; 9 nucleotides match TRBD1. Unmatched junction bases numbered 8, after V lost 5 bases and J lost 7 bases. The CDR3 length is 15 residues. Germline V lookup: CDR1 MDHEN, CDR2 SYDVKM. The CDR3 loop reads CASSPQQGAGEKLFF. The CDR3 nucleotides are TGTGCCAGCAGTCCCCAACAGGGGGCAGGTGAAAAACTGTTTTTT.

This rearrangement joins TRBV7-8 to TRBJ2-3; 12 bases match TRBD2. The CDR3 is 16 amino acids. Germline V CDR1 and CDR2: SGHVS, FQNEAQ. V lost 5 bases and J lost 5; bases outside the gene matches: 8. CDR3 sequence (DNA): TGTGCCAGCAGCCCAATCCCGGGACTAGCGGGAGATACGCAGTATTTT. It codes for CASSPIPGLAGDTQYF.